These 4 T cell receptor beta chains came from one sample sequenced in a study of blood T cell repertoires in COVID-19 (TCRdb year 2020). The method was the immunoSEQ multiplex PCR assay. The source is immuneACCESS, and TCRdb retained only in-frame sequences with V and J called. Part of the clones is not carried over; for the studies checked, unresolved V genes explain less than half of this, and the remainder is unexplained. Across this sample there are tens of thousands of clones, with approximately 90% seen only once. The top ten hold roughly 3.9% of the sample. The sequenced sample was peripheral blood. All receptors derive from a human donor in a cohort sampled during active COVID-19.

This clone was found a few times. In nucleotides, the CDR3 is TGTGCCAGCAGCGAGACGGGACAGACCCACTATGGCTACACCTTC. Residues: CASSETGQTHYGYTF. The chain couples TRBV5-4 to TRBJ1-2; 7 bases line up with TRBD1. CDR1 SGHNT and CDR2 YYREEE come from the germline V gene (reference sequence). The CDR3 spans 15 residues. J gave up 3 bases and V 4 bases, and 9 bases lay outside the gene matches.

The sample holds one count of this clone. The CDR3 sequence: CASSWTETNEKLFF. In DNA, the CDR3 is TGTGCCAGTAGTTGGACAGAAACTAATGAAAAACTGTTTTTT. J is TRBJ1-4 and V is TRBV19; a weak D match, TRBD1 (6 bases). From germline, CDR1 is LNHDA and CDR2 SQIVND (reference sequence). Trimming cost V 5 bases and J 1 base, with 8 bases left between them. The CDR3 length is 14 residues.

This sequence joins TRBV29-1 and TRBJ2-1; 10 nucleotides align to TRBD2. V trimming: 4 bases; J trimming: 9 bases; junction bases outside the gene matches: 15. CDR3 length: 16 amino acids. CDR1 is SQVTM and CDR2 is ANQGSEA in the germline V gene. CDR3 sequence reads: CSVGILSGLAISEQFF. CDR3 bases: TGCAGCGTTGGCATCTTATCGGGACTAGCGATCAGTGAGCAGTTCTTC.

V gene TRBV5-4 combines with J gene TRBJ2-2; 7 bases match TRBD1. The V gene's germline CDR1 is SGHNT and CDR2 YYREEE (reference sequence). The ends lost 3 bases at V and 0 bases at J; junction bases unmatched: 5. The CDR3 has 16 residues. In nucleotides, the CDR3 is TGTGCCAGCAGCTGGAACAGGGGTTCGAACACCGGGGAGCTGTTTTTT. Translation gives CASSWNRGSNTGELFF. Using reference TRBV5-4 and TRBJ2-2 for the parts outside the CDR3, the full variable domain is ETGVTQSPTHLIKTRGQQVTLRCSSQSGHNTVSWYQQALGQGPQFIFQYYREEENGRGNFPPRFSGLQFPNYSSELNVNALELDDSALYLCASSWNRGSNTGELFFGEGSRLTVL.